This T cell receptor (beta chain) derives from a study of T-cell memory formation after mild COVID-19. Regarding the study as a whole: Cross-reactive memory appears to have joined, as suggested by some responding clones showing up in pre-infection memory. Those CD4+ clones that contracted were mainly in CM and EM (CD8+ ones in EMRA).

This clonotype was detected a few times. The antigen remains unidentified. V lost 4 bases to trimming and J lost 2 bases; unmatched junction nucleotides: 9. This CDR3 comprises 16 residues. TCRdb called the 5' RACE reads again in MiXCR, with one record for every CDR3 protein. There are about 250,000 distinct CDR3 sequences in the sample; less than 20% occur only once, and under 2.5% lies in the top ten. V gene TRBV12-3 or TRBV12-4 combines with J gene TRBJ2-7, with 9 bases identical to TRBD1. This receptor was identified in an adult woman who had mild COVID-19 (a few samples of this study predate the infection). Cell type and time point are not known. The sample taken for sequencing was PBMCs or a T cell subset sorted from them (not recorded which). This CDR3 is CASSYAGQGSPYEQYF. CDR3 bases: TGTGCCAGCAGTTACGCCGGACAGGGGAGTCCCTACGAGCAGTACTTC.